What follows is one T cell receptor beta chain and its context. This specimen includes other DNA sequences encoding the same CDR3. The length of the CDR3 is 13 residues. The germline gives CDR1 SGHRS, CDR2 YFSETQ. Deletions cut 2 bases from V and 4 bases from J, with 9 bases between. The sample originates from a study of blood T cell repertoires in COVID-19. Overall study: Material from acute and convalescent COVID-19 was sourced from the United States, Italy and Spain.

Authors' analysis steps: The assay estimated nucleated cells by amplifying reference gene primers. Clones were read by immunoSEQ multiplex PCR, and TCRdb kept only the in-frame ones, dropping some. For V, J and clone size, that table is used; D and trimming come from the DNA. The table shows 350,000 to 450,000 clones, with about 88% occurring only once. The sample taken for sequencing was peripheral blood. This TCR derives from a woman aged 40 to 50 with COVID-19, enrolled during active disease. This chain connects TRBV5-1 to TRBJ1-1, with D possibly matching TRBD1 (5 bases). The CDR3 sequence: CASSLGRGTEAFF. CDR3 coding DNA: TGCGCCAGCAGCTTAGGGAGGGGCACTGAAGCTTTCTTT.